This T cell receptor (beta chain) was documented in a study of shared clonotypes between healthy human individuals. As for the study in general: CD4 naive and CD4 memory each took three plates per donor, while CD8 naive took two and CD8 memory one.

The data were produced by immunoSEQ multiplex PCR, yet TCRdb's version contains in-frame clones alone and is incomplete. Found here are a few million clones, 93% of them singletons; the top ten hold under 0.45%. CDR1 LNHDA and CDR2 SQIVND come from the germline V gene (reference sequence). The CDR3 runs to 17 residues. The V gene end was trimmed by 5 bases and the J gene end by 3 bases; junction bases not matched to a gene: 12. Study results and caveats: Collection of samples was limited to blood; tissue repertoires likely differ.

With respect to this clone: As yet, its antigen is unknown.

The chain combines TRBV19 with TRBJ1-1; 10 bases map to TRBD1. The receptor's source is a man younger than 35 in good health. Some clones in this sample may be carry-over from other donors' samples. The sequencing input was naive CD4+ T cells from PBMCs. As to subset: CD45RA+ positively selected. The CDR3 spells CASSRSGTGASHTEAFF. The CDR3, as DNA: TGTGCCAGTAGTCGGAGCGGGACAGGGGCCTCACACACTGAAGCTTTCTTT.